Listed below are T cell receptor beta chains from one sample, sequenced in a study of blood T cell repertoires in COVID-19. TCRdb's copy holds only in-frame clones and misses some; the assay was immunoSEQ multiplex PCR. In the table there are 95,000 to 150,000 clones, around 86% of which are singletons. The sample comprised peripheral blood. The source is a man aged 55-75 years with acute or convalescent COVID-19. CDR3s include the opening cysteine and the closing phenylalanine or tryptophan. D genes are given only for firm matches. Not every row has a clone size; where given, it reads once, few, many or a size class.

clone_size	v_call	j_call	d_call	cdr3_aa	cdr3_nt
-	TRBV7-9	TRBJ1-1	-	CASSLHGEYTEAFF	TGTGCCAGCAGCCTCCACGGGGAGTACACTGAAGCTTTCTTT
-	TRBV9	TRBJ2-7	TRBD1	CASSPGQGYEQYF	TGTGCCAGCAGCCCCGGACAGGGCTACGAGCAGTACTTC
-	TRBV24-1	TRBJ1-1	-	CATSDMDSEAFF	TGTGCCACCAGTGACATGGACAGTGAAGCTTTCTTT
-	TRBV19	TRBJ2-5	-	CASSRGDTQETQYF	TGTGCCAGTAGTCGAGGGGACACTCAAGAGACCCAGTACTTC
-	TRBV28	TRBJ1-1	TRBD1	CASSFRDRGANTEAFF	TGTGCCAGCAGTTTTCGGGACAGGGGGGCGAACACTGAAGCTTTCTTT
-	TRBV19	TRBJ1-2	-	CASSYSGGNYGYTF	TGTGCCAGTAGTTACAGCGGGGGAAACTATGGCTACACCTTC
-	TRBV27	TRBJ2-2	-	CASRLRDTGELFF	TGTGCCAGCAGATTACGGGACACCGGGGAGCTGTTTTTT
-	TRBV7-3	TRBJ2-3	-	CASSTSPDTQYF	TGTGCCAGCTCTACTAGTCCAGATACGCAGTATTTT
-	TRBV19	TRBJ1-2	-	CASSPSGFAAGQNYGYTF	TGTGCCAGTAGTCCCTCGGGTTTCGCCGCGGGGCAAAACTATGGCTACACCTTC
many	TRBV21-1	TRBJ2-7	-	CAVEGSYEQYF	TGCGCCGTTGAGGGCTCCTACGAGCAGTACTTC
-	TRBV7-9	TRBJ2-2	-	CASSVYRNTGELFF	TGTGCCAGCAGCGTATATCGGAACACCGGGGAGCTGTTTTTT